Listed here are 28 T cell receptor beta chains from one sample, sequenced in a study of blood T cell repertoires in COVID-19. Produced via immunoSEQ multiplex PCR; TCRdb's table is partial and in-frame only. The top ten clones hold approximately 1.4% of a sample with 100,000 to 150,000 clones, 88% of them seen once. The sample comprised peripheral blood. These receptors came from a human donor in a cohort sampled during active COVID-19.

The chain recombines TRBV28 with TRBJ2-7, with 8 nucleotides matching TRBD1. V was clipped by 2 bases and J by 2 bases; unmatched bases: 8. Germline V gene data show CDR1 as MDHEN and CDR2 as SYDVKM. The CDR3 extends over 16 amino acids. In DNA, the CDR3 is TGTGCCAGCAGTTTAGGGGCAGGGGGCCGCACCTACGAGCAGTACTTC. It specifies CASSLGAGGRTYEQYF.

This clone was seen a single time. J is TRBJ2-3 and V is TRBV19; 8 nucleotides match TRBD1. Unmatched junction bases numbered 6, after V lost 2 bases and J lost 5 bases. The germline V gene has CDR1 LNHDA and CDR2 SQIVND (reference sequence). The length of the CDR3 is 15 residues. The CDR3 nucleotides are TGTGCCAGTAGTATACAGACAGGGGCCGGAGATACGCAGTATTTT. Protein: CASSIQTGAGDTQYF.

J is TRBJ1-1 and V is TRBV30; 9 bases map to TRBD1. The CDR3 runs to 13 residues. The ends lost 3 bases at V and 10 bases at J; junction bases unmatched: 9. Germline V gene sequence: CDR1 GTSNPN, CDR2 SVGIG (reference sequence). The DNA of the CDR3 is TGTGCCTGGAGCATGACAGGGGGTTTAGGAGCTTTCTTT. Translated: CAWSMTGGLGAFF. The full variable domain, in which reference TRBV30 and TRBJ1-1 provide the parts outside the CDR3, is SQTIHQWPATLVQPVGSPLSLECTVEGTSNPNLYWYRQAAGRGLQLLFYSVGIGQISSEVPQNLSASRPQDRQFILSSKKLLLSDSGFYLCAWSMTGGLGAFFGQGTRLTVV.

The chain uses TRBV10-3 and TRBJ1-4; 7 bases match TRBD1. After removal of 2 bases from V and 8 bases from J, the junction contained 11 bases not matched to a gene. This CDR3 region has 16 residues. Germline V gene data show CDR1 as ENHRY and CDR2 as SYGVKD. Written as DNA, the CDR3 is TGTGCCATCAGTGAGACGCCCCGGACAGGAGGAGAAAAACTGTTTTTT. Translating gives CAISETPRTGGEKLFF.

The chain has TRBV5-1 and TRBJ1-1; D is undetermined. CDR3 size: 12 residues. V lost 4 bases to trimming and J lost 10 bases, with 14 bases between them. CDR1 is SGHRS, CDR2 YFSETQ, per germline. CDR3 DNA: TGCGCCAGCAGCCCCGAGCTTGGCGGAGCTTTCTTT. It specifies CASSPELGGAFF.

This clone was seen once. The genes are TRBV7-5 and TRBJ2-7; the DNA was not compared with TRBD1, the D call given in the table. TRBV7-5 is described as a pseudogene. The CDR3 runs 17 residues. The CDR3 region is CARSFTQTGTTFHEQYF. The CDR3 nucleotides are TGTGCCAGAAGCTTCACCCAGACAGGGACCACGTTCCACGAGCAGTACTTC.

In this sample, this clone turned up once. The V gene is TRBV4-1, the J gene TRBJ1-2; D call uncertain. The CDR3 totals 13 residues. V gave up 4 bases and J gave up 3 bases, with 9 bases separating them. The germline CDR1 and CDR2 sequences are MGHRA and YSYEKL. The CDR3 sequence is CASSLRRDYGYTF. Here the CDR3 DNA reads TGCGCCAGCAGCCTTCGACGGGACTATGGCTACACCTTC.

V usage is TRBV23-1 and J usage is TRBJ1-5, with D perhaps TRBD1 (6 bases). TRBV23-1 is an ORF; its function is uncertain. The CDR3 is 15 amino acids. V was pared by 5 bases and J by 0 bases, with 11 bases between. CDR3: CASSTGLYSNQPQHF. CDR3 DNA sequence: TGCGCCAGCAGTACAGGGCTTTATAGCAATCAGCCCCAGCATTTT.

The chain combines TRBV4-2 with TRBJ2-1; TRBD2 agrees at 11 bases. Germline CDR1 reads LGHNA; CDR2 reads YNFKEQ. V gave up 4 bases and J gave up 8 bases; unmatched junction bases: 10. The CDR3 spans 16 residues. The CDR3 DNA reads TGTGCCAGCAGCCCCCGTAGCGGGGGGGCCGGGGATGAGCAGTTCTTC. This gives the protein CASSPRSGGAGDEQFF.

The chain has TRBV10-3 and TRBJ1-6; tentatively, D is TRBD1 (5 bases). The V end was cut by 11 bases, the J end by 9 bases, with 11 bases between. The CDR3 length is 11 residues. Per the germline V gene, CDR1 is ENHRY and CDR2 is SYGVKD. CDR3 sequence (DNA): TGTGCCGCCGGCGGGGGTTCACCCCTCCACTTT. This translates into CAAGGGSPLHF.

V is TRBV19 and J is TRBJ1-2; no definite D call. V shed 6 bases and J shed 6 bases, with 20 bases lying between them. The germline V gene has CDR1 LNHDA and CDR2 SQIVND (reference sequence). The CDR3 has 15 amino acids. CDR3 sequence reads: CASSLTPPGSHGYTF. The CDR3 DNA is TGTGCCAGTAGCCTCACTCCCCCGGGTAGTCATGGCTACACCTTC. The variable domain in full, completed from reference TRBV19 and TRBJ1-2, reads DGGITQSPKYLFRKEGQNVTLSCEQNLNHDAMYWYRQDPGQGLRLIYYSQIVNDFQKGDIAEGYSVSREKKESFPLTVTSAQKNPTAFYLCASSLTPPGSHGYTFGSGTRLTVV.

The CDR3 bases are TGTGCCAGCAGCTGGGCAGGGGCCTCCCAAGAGACCCAGTACTTC. Its translation is CASSWAGASQETQYF. The J gene is TRBJ2-5, the V gene TRBV7-2; D is perhaps TRBD1 (6 bases). Germline V lookup: CDR1 SGHTA, CDR2 FQGNSA. The CDR3 spans 15 residues. Trimming stripped 4 bases from V and 1 base from J, with 13 bases between.

The V and J genes are TRBV4-2 and TRBJ2-2; possibly TRBD2 for D (5 bases). Looked up from germline, CDR1 is LGHNA and CDR2 is YNFKEQ. The CDR3 covers 15 residues. The V and J ends lost 0 bases and 8 bases respectively, with 13 bases between them. The CDR3 is CASSQDRAGQGELFF. Here the CDR3 DNA reads TGTGCCAGCAGCCAAGATCGTGCGGGCCAAGGGGAGCTGTTTTTT.

The rearrangement links TRBV6-1 to TRBJ1-5; TRBD1 might be the D (6 bases). The V gene's germline CDR1 is MNHNS and CDR2 SASEGT. The CDR3 has 16 residues. Trimming cost V 2 bases and J 1 base, with 12 bases left between them. The CDR3 reads CASSEIRGRSNQPQHF. In DNA form, the CDR3 reads TGTGCCAGCAGTGAAATCAGGGGTCGGAGCAATCAGCCCCAGCATTTT.

This CDR3 is CASSLEGVSYEQYF. The CDR3 DNA reads TGTGCCAGCAGCTTAGAAGGAGTCTCCTACGAGCAGTACTTC. The chain has TRBV7-9 and TRBJ2-7; D ambiguous. V was trimmed by 1 base and J by 0 bases, leaving 7 bases between them. The CDR3 has 14 residues. The germline gives CDR1 SEHNR, CDR2 FQNEAQ (reference sequence). Filled out from reference TRBV7-9 and TRBJ2-7, the complete variable domain reads DTGVSQNPRHKITKRGQNVTFRCDPISEHNRLYWYRQTLGQGPEFLTYFQNEAQLEKSRLLSDRFSAERPKGSFSTLEIQRTEQGDSAMYLCASSLEGVSYEQYFGPGTRLTVT.

CDR3 DNA sequence: TGTGCCAGCAGTGAAGGGACAGGGGGCTTCTATGGCTACACCTTC. It yields the protein CASSEGTGGFYGYTF. This rearrangement joins TRBV6-1 to TRBJ1-2; TRBD1 aligns across 11 bases. Germline trimming cut 1 base from V and 4 bases from J; bases unmatched to any gene: 2. CDR1 and CDR2 (germline): MNHNS, SASEGT. This CDR3 is built from 15 residues.

This clone appeared a single time. J is TRBJ1-1 and V is TRBV5-4; D gene unclear. CDR3 length equals 13 residues. The V gene lost 0 bases and the J gene lost 5 bases, with 8 bases spanning the gap. Looked up from germline, CDR1 is SGHNT and CDR2 is YYREEE (reference sequence). CDR3 sequence reads: CASSLDSLTEAFF. The CDR3 bases are TGTGCCAGCAGCTTGGACAGTTTAACTGAAGCTTTCTTT.

This chain uses TRBV29-1 with TRBJ2-3; 8 bases are a match to TRBD2. The V segment lost 6 bases and the J segment 4 bases; nucleotides outside the gene matches: 6. This CDR3 has 13 amino acids. From germline, CDR1 is SQVTM and CDR2 ANQGSEA. The CDR3 coding sequence is TGCAGCGTACTTAGCGGGGTAGCAGATACGCAGTATTTT. This translates into CSVLSGVADTQYF.

This clone has just one count. The chain carries TRBV6-5 and TRBJ1-4; D possibly corresponds to TRBD1 (5 bases). Germline values: CDR1 MNHEY, CDR2 SVGAGI. V was trimmed by 5 bases and J by 12 bases, leaving 16 bases between them. This CDR3 spans 13 amino acids. This CDR3 is CASSTSGGRELFF. In DNA form, the CDR3 reads TGTGCCAGCAGTACCTCCGGGGGGAGGGAACTGTTTTTT.

The chain links TRBV29-1 to TRBJ2-7; the D gene is possibly TRBD1 (6 bases). Germline-derived CDR1 and CDR2 are SQVTM and ANQGSEA. CDR3 length: 13 residues. Trimming cost V 5 bases and J 4 bases, with 15 bases left between them. The CDR3 here is CSVLVQGYYEQYF. The CDR3 DNA reads as TGCAGCGTTTTGGTTCAGGGGTATTACGAGCAGTACTTC.

The rearrangement joins TRBV10-2 to TRBJ2-5; 8 bases agree with TRBD2. V lost 8 bases and J lost 5; bases outside the gene matches: 4. The germline V gene has CDR1 WSHSY and CDR2 SAAADI. The CDR3 totals 12 residues. CDR3 loop: CASRGGPETQYF. CDR3 bases: TGCGCCAGCCGGGGGGGACCGGAGACCCAGTACTTC.

The chain recombines TRBV3-1 (or the pseudogene TRBV3-2) with TRBJ2-7; a weak D match, TRBD2 (5 bases). The CDR3 contains 17 residues. Looked up from germline, CDR1 is LGHDT and CDR2 is YNNKEL (reference sequence). The V end was cut by 4 bases, the J end by 0 bases, with 19 bases between. The CDR3 sequence is CASSPNLAGVSSYEQYF. The CDR3 nucleotides read TGTGCCAGCAGCCCCAATCTGGCCGGGGTATCCTCCTACGAGCAGTACTTC.

The chain has TRBV7-2 and TRBJ2-1, with D possibly TRBD2 on 5 matching bases. V was pared by 1 base and J by 2 bases, with 9 bases between. Germline V lookup: CDR1 SGHTA, CDR2 FQGNSA. CDR3 length: 15 residues. The CDR3: CASSLVGLTYNEQFF. The CDR3 region has the DNA TGTGCCAGCAGCTTAGTAGGACTTACCTACAATGAGCAGTTCTTC.

This clone was observed many times. The sample has other DNA sequences that encode this CDR3 too. The chain employs TRBV9 and TRBJ2-7; 9 bases agree with TRBD1. The junction had 2 bases not matched to a gene; V was cut back by 0 bases and J by 4 bases. Germline V gene sequence: CDR1 SGDLS, CDR2 YYNGEE. The CDR3 contains 14 residues. The CDR3 region is CASSVGTGVYEQYF. The CDR3 nucleotides are TGTGCCAGCAGCGTAGGGACAGGGGTATACGAGCAGTACTTC.

The chain couples TRBV9 to TRBJ2-5; D might be TRBD1 (5 bases). V was cut by 0 bases and J by 7 bases, with 13 bases left in between. This CDR3 comprises 14 residues. Germline V CDR1 and CDR2: SGDLS, YYNGEE. The CDR3 here is CASSVGGSLGTQYF. The CDR3 DNA sequence: TGTGCCAGCAGCGTAGGGGGCTCTCTTGGGACCCAGTACTTC.

The gene calls are TRBV11-3 and TRBJ2-3, with a tentative D call TRBD1 (5 bases). The CDR3 is 15 residues long. The V end was cut by 1 base, the J end by 0 bases, with 8 bases between. CDR1 is SGHNT and CDR2 is YENEEA in the germline V gene. The CDR3 nucleotides are TGTGCCAGCAGCTTAGGGCAGGGCAGCACAGATACGCAGTATTTT. As protein: CASSLGQGSTDTQYF.

V and J are TRBV11-2 and TRBJ1-6; the D is unclear. Trimming cost V 1 base and J 9 bases, with 4 bases left between them. The CDR3 contains 12 residues. Germline V gene sequence: CDR1 SGHAT, CDR2 FQNNGV. In nucleotides, the CDR3 is TGTGCCAGCAGCTTAGTGCGTTCACCCCTCCACTTT. It yields the protein CASSLVRSPLHF.

The rearrangement uses TRBV7-9 and TRBJ1-1, with D unresolved. Trimming pared 2 bases from V and 5 bases from J, leaving 9 bases between. CDR3 length: 13 residues. Germline CDR1 reads SEHNR; CDR2 reads FQNEAQ (reference sequence). In DNA, the CDR3 is TGTGCCAGCAGCTTAATGGGGAGGACTGAAGCTTTCTTT. This encodes CASSLMGRTEAFF.